Listed here are 4 T cell receptor beta chains from one sample, sequenced in a study of T-cell reconstitution after alpha-beta-depleted transplantation in children. Researchers prepared the TCRbeta library using unique molecular identifiers, the study reports. TCRdb re-derived calls from the PCR reads in MiXCR, one entry per CDR3 protein. The profile shows over 150,000 distinct CDR3 sequences, under 8.5% of them singletons. The sequencing here drew on PBMCs, taken before TCRalphabeta/CD19-depleted stem cell transplant. All receptors come from a boy aged 2 to 10 with acute lymphoblastic leukemia, due to receive a stem cell transplant.

This clonotype appeared many times. The rearrangement uses TRBV4-2 and TRBJ2-6, with D hard to call. The CDR3 runs 15 residues. Trimming left V 7 bases short and J 6 bases short, with 16 bases between. Germline CDR1 is LGHNA and CDR2 is YNFKEQ. The CDR3 DNA sequence: TGTGCCAGCACCTCCCACCCTACTGAGGCCAACGTCCTGACTTTC. This translates into CASTSHPTEANVLTF.

This clonotype was seen at least ten times. This chain links TRBV3-1 with TRBJ2-6, with no clear D. The CDR3 runs to 15 residues. V lost 0 bases and J lost 0, with 3 bases in between. Germline values: CDR1 LGHDT, CDR2 YNNKEL (reference sequence). The CDR3 nucleotides read TGTGCCAGCAGCCAAGATAACTCTGGGGCCAACGTCCTGACTTTC. Translating it yields CASSQDNSGANVLTF.

This chain joins TRBV18 and TRBJ2-7; tentatively, D is TRBD1 (5 bases). Germline CDR1 reads KGHSH; CDR2 reads LQKENI. The CDR3 runs 14 residues. The V gene lost 0 bases and the J gene lost 9 bases, with 15 bases spanning the gap. DNA of the CDR3: TGTGCCAGCTCACCACCGGACACCTACATCCCGCAGTACTTC. Translated, it gives CASSPPDTYIPQYF.

V is TRBV11-2 and J is TRBJ2-1; 10 bases agree with TRBD2. Germline V gene sequence: CDR1 SGHAT, CDR2 FQNNGV. The CDR3 covers 15 residues. V lost 8 bases to trimming and J lost 5 bases; unmatched junction nucleotides: 9. CDR3 DNA: TGTGCCAGCCGGACTAGCGGAAGTTTCAACAATGAGCAGTTCTTC. Its protein product is CASRTSGSFNNEQFF.